The text below deals with one T cell receptor (beta chain). Profiling relied on immunoSEQ multiplex PCR, and the TCRdb table lists in-frame clones only, not all of them. The data show approximately 50,000 clones, with around 95% seen just once and over 0.2% held by the top ten. The data belong to a study of technical replicates of blood from several donors. This CDR3 has 16 amino acids. Germline loops: CDR1 MNHNY, CDR2 SVGAGI (reference sequence). With 0 bases clipped from V and 0 bases from J, the junction kept 5 bases outside the gene matches. The receptor was derived from a human donor in good health. Sequencing used T cells isolated from PBMCs. The chain is built from TRBV6-6 and TRBJ2-7, with TRBD1 matching over 7 bases. CDR3 sequence: CASSYSGTDSSYEQYF. The CDR3 bases are TGTGCCAGCAGTTACTCGGGGACAGACAGCTCCTACGAGCAGTACTTC.